These 20 T cell receptor beta chains share one sample of origin, sequenced in a study of CD8+CD57+ T cells in acquired aplastic anemia. For CDR3 and TCR beta VDJ profiling, genomic DNA was the template used. TCRdb passed the reads through MiXCR, listing each CDR3 protein once. The table shows 450,000 to 600,000 distinct CDR3 sequences, with over 25% occurring only once. Patients chosen for sequencing had CD8+CD57+ cells that had expanded, as shown by flow cytometry. Sequencing used sorted CD4+, CD8+, or CD8+CD57+ T cells (not recorded which) from PBMCs. The receptors come from a human donor with aplastic anemia.

CDR3 sequence: CAISDSRGRTEAFF. CDR3 DNA sequence: TGTGCCATCAGCGACTCCAGGGGGAGGACTGAAGCTTTCTTT. The chain couples TRBV10-3 to TRBJ1-1; TRBD1 matches 7 bases. V lost 6 bases, J lost 5 bases, and 9 bases stayed unmatched. Looked up from germline, CDR1 is ENHRY and CDR2 is SYGVKD. The CDR3 length is 14 residues.

The chain couples TRBV9 to TRBJ2-1; TRBD2 agrees at 7 bases. Germline CDR1 SGDLS, CDR2 YYNGEE. Trimming at V came to 4 bases and at J to 2 bases, leaving 6 bases not matched to a gene. This CDR3 spans 15 amino acids. In DNA form, the CDR3 reads TGTGCCAGCAGCCCCGGACTAGTTCCCTACAATGAGCAGTTCTTC. Translation gives CASSPGLVPYNEQFF.

This clonotype has more than one count but fewer than ten. At one end the junction does not follow the germline gene, possibly because of a read error. The chain is built from TRBV7-7 and TRBJ1-4, with a possible D match to TRBD1 (5 bases). Germline V lookup: CDR1 SSHAT, CDR2 FNYEAQ (reference sequence). CDR3 size: 12 residues. The CDR3 nucleotides are TGCGCCAGCAGCCAAGACAGAGAAAAACTGTTTTTT. Translated: CASSQDREKLFF.

This clonotype was recorded many times. V is TRBV20-1 and J is TRBJ2-3; D tentatively fits TRBD1 or TRBD2 (6 bases each). Germline-derived CDR1 and CDR2 are DFQATT and SNEGSKA (reference sequence). The V gene lost 3 bases and the J gene lost 6 bases, with 16 bases spanning the gap. CDR3 length: 14 residues. The CDR3 bases are TGCAGTGCTAGTTGGTCTAGGGGGGCCGATACGCAGTATTTT. Translated: CSASWSRGADTQYF.

The sample holds many counts of this clonotype. CDR3 loop: CASSQDGGRTPLHF. The CDR3 DNA is TGCGCCAGCAGCCAAGATGGCGGACGTACACCCCTCCACTTT. The chain recombines TRBV4-3 with TRBJ1-6; no firm D call. The V end lost 0 bases, the J end lost 11 bases, and 11 bases lay between the germline ends. Germline lookup yields CDR1 LGHNA and CDR2 YSLEER. The CDR3 extends over 14 amino acids.

As for this clonotype: Possible read error: a much larger clone is one base away. The genes are TRBV2 and TRBJ2-7, with 9 nucleotides matching TRBD1. Germline V gene lookup returns CDR1 SNHLY and CDR2 FYNNEI. CDR3 length equals 15 residues. The CDR3 protein is CASSLLQGALYEQHF. In DNA, the CDR3 is TGTGCCAGCAGTTTATTACAGGGGGCGTTATACGAGCAGCACTTC. Complete variable domain (other parts from reference TRBV2 and TRBJ2-7): EPEVTQTPSHQVTQMGQEVILRCVPISNHLYFYWYRQILGQKVEFLVSFYNNEISEKSEIFDDQFSVERPDGSNFTLKIRSTKLEDSAMYFCASSLLQGALYEQHFGPGTRLTVT.

This clonotype was counted at least ten times. The chain uses TRBV4-3 and TRBJ2-3; possible D gene TRBD1, 6 bases. This CDR3 comprises 12 residues. V lost 0 bases to trimming and J lost 8 bases, with 6 bases between them. Per germline, CDR1 LGHNA and CDR2 YSLEER. The CDR3 loop reads CASSQDRGTQYF. In DNA, the CDR3 is TGCGCCAGCAGCCAAGACAGGGGTACGCAGTATTTT.

This clonotype was seen a few times. J is TRBJ1-1 and V is TRBV9; D is unclear. The germline V gene encodes CDR1 SGDLS and CDR2 YYNGEE. The CDR3 runs 13 residues. The V and J ends lost 3 bases and 6 bases respectively, with 12 bases between them. The CDR3 DNA follows: TGTGCCAGCAGCGCGTCTCTTGGGGCTGAAGCTTTCTTT. Residues: CASSASLGAEAFF.

This clonotype was seen ten or more times. The chain is built from TRBV24-1 and TRBJ2-1; 8 positions match TRBD2. This CDR3 has 15 amino acids. Losses at the gene ends were 7 bases for V and 7 bases for J; bases not matched to a gene: 11. Germline CDR1 KGHDR, CDR2 SFDVKD. The CDR3 loop is CATRGSGIPGNEQFF. The CDR3 DNA follows: TGTGCCACCAGAGGTAGCGGGATCCCGGGGAATGAGCAGTTCTTC.

The chain is built from TRBV10-3 and TRBJ2-1; TRBD1 aligns across 8 bases. The CDR3 spans 15 residues. V lost 6 bases to trimming and J lost 4 bases; unmatched junction nucleotides: 8. Looked up from germline, CDR1 is ENHRY and CDR2 is SYGVKD. This CDR3 reads CAISGTDRGYNEQFF. The CDR3 bases are TGTGCCATCAGCGGGACAGACAGGGGTTACAATGAGCAGTTCTTC.

This clonotype occurred a few times. The chain recombines TRBV7-9 with TRBJ1-4; tentative D call: TRBD1 (5 bases). The germline V and J ends were trimmed by 1 base and 10 bases, with 13 bases remaining between them. CDR1 is SEHNR and CDR2 is FQNEAQ in the germline V gene (reference sequence). The CDR3 runs to 14 residues. For the CDR3, the DNA is TGTGCCAGCAGCTTAGAGGGAAGGGGAGGAAAACTGTTTTTT. The encoded protein is CASSLEGRGGKLFF.

For this clonotype: One end of the junction is discordant with germline, which a read error may explain. The J gene is TRBJ2-7, the V gene TRBV6-1; TRBD1 matches 10 bases. The CDR3 is 15 amino acids. Germline V gives CDR1 MNHNS, CDR2 SASEGT. The chain's CDR3 is CARSETGGQWHEQYF. The CDR3 region has the DNA TGTGCCCGCAGTGAGACAGGGGGCCAGTGGCACGAGCAGTACTTC.

This clonotype was recorded once. A read error may produce the germline difference seen at one junction end. The chain employs TRBV11-2 and TRBJ2-5; perhaps TRBD1 as D (5 bases). The CDR3 contains 14 residues. Germline CDR1 reads SGHAT; CDR2 reads FQNNGV. The CDR3 here is CASSLMTEQETQYF. CDR3 nucleotide sequence: TGCGCCAGCAGCTTGATGACAGAGCAAGAGACCCAGTACTTC. Using reference TRBV11-2 and TRBJ2-5 for the parts outside the CDR3, the full variable domain is EAGVAQSPRYKIIEKRQSVAFWCNPISGHATLYWYQQILGQGPKLLIQFQNNGVVDDSQLPKDRFSAERLKGVDSTLKIQPAKLEDSAVYLCASSLMTEQETQYFGPGTRLLVL.

Notes on this clonotype: With a much larger clone just one base away, this may be a read error. Because the CDR3 is missing its conserved closing phenylalanine or tryptophan, this is likely a read error. The chain uses TRBV20-1 and TRBJ2-7; 8 bases agree with TRBD2. Germline CDR1 is DFQATT and CDR2 is SNEGSKA (reference sequence). J gave up 2 bases and V 6 bases, and 6 bases lay outside the gene matches. The CDR3 sequence is 13 residues long. The CDR3 DNA sequence: TGCAGTGCCGAAATAGCGGGACCCTACGAGCAGTACCTC. This translates into CSAEIAGPYEQYL.

The chain couples TRBV7-8 to TRBJ2-5; 7 bases align to TRBD2. Germline V CDR1 and CDR2: SGHVS, FQNEAQ. V shed 1 base, J shed 5 bases, and the junction held 13 bases outside the gene matches. The CDR3 totals 17 residues. The CDR3 bases are TGTGCCAGCAGCTTAGTTGTTGGGCTAGCGGTCAGGGAGACCCAGTACTTC. Protein: CASSLVVGLAVRETQYF.

Only a few counts were recorded for this clonotype. The rearrangement links TRBV20-1 to TRBJ1-4; the match to TRBD1 covers 7 bases. The ends lost 0 bases at V and 3 bases at J; junction bases unmatched: 4. CDR3 length equals 15 residues. Germline assignment: CDR1 DFQATT and CDR2 SNEGSKA (reference sequence). The CDR3 sequence is CSAREMGQPNEKLFF. The CDR3 nucleotides read TGCAGTGCTAGAGAAATGGGACAGCCTAATGAAAAACTGTTTTTT.

The V call is TRBV5-6, the J call TRBJ1-1; D is uncertain. The V gene lost 4 bases and the J gene lost 8 bases, with 12 bases spanning the gap. Germline V gene sequence: CDR1 SGHDT, CDR2 YYEEEE. The CDR3 runs 12 residues. CDR3 coding DNA: TGTGCCAGCAGCGCTCCGACGGAAGAAGCTTTCTTT. This encodes CASSAPTEEAFF.

This clonotype was recorded at least ten times. The gene calls are TRBV20-1 and TRBJ1-6, with D unclear. The CDR3 runs to 12 residues. From germline, CDR1 is DFQATT and CDR2 SNEGSKA (reference sequence). V was clipped by 4 bases and J by 7 bases, with 8 bases between them. The CDR3 protein is CSAKEGNSPLHF. In DNA form, the CDR3 reads TGCAGTGCTAAGGAGGGCAATTCACCCCTCCACTTT.

The CDR3 protein is CSARAGTPTGGELFF. The CDR3 coding sequence is TGCAGTGCTAGAGCGGGGACTCCAACGGGCGGGGAGCTGTTTTTT. V and J are TRBV20-1 and TRBJ2-2, with D possibly matching TRBD2 (6 bases). The ends were cut back, 1 base at V and 7 bases at J, with 16 bases in the middle. Germline V gene data show CDR1 as DFQATT and CDR2 as SNEGSKA (reference sequence). This CDR3 has 15 residues.

This clonotype came up many times. This chain uses TRBV15 with TRBJ2-7; D is ambiguous. Deletions cut 0 bases from V and 4 bases from J, with 10 bases between. Germline V CDR1 and CDR2: LNHNV, YYDKDF (reference sequence). The CDR3 has 14 residues. The CDR3 nucleotides read TGTGCCACCAGCAGAGATCAAACACAGTACGAGCAGTACTTC. It is translated as CATSRDQTQYEQYF.